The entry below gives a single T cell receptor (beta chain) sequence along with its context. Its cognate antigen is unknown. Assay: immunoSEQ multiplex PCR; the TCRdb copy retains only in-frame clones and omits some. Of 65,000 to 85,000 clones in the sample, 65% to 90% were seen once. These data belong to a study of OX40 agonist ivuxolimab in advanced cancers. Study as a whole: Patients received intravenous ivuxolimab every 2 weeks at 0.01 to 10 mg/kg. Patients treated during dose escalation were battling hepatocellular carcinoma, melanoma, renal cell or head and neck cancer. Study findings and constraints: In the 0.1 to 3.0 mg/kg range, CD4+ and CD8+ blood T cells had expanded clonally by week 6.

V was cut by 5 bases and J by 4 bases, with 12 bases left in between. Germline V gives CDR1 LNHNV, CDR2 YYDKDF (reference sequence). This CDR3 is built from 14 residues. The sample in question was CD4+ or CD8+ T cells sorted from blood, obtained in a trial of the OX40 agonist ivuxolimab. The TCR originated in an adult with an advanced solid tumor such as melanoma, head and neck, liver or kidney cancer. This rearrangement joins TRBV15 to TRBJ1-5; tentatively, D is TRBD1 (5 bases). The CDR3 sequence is CATSGGSGNQPQHF. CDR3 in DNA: TGTGCCACCAGCGGGGGGTCTGGGAATCAGCCCCAGCATTTT.